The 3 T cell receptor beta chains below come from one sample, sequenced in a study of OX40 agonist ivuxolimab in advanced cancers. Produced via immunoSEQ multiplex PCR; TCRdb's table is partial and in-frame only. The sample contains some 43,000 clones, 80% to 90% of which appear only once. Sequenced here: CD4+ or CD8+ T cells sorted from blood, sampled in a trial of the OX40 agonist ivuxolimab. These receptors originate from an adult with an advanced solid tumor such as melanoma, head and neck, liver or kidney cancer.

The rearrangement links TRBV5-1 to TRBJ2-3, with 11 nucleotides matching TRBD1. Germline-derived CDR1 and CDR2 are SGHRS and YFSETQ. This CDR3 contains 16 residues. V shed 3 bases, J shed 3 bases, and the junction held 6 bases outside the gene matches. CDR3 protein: CASSSQGQGATDTQYF. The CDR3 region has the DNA TGCGCCAGCAGCTCACAAGGACAGGGGGCTACAGATACGCAGTATTTT.

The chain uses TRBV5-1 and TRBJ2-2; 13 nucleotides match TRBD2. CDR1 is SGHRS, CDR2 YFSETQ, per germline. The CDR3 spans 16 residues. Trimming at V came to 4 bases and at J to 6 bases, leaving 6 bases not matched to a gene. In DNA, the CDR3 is TGCGCCAGCAGCCAATTGACTAGCGGGGGGCCCGGGGAGCTGTTTTTT. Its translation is CASSQLTSGGPGELFF.

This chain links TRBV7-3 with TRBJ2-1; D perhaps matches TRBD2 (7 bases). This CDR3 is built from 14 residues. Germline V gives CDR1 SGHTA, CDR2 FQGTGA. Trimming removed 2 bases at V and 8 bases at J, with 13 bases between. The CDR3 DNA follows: TGTGCCAGCAGCTTAGGGGGGGACAACGATGAGCAGTTCTTC. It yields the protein CASSLGGDNDEQFF.